These 29 T cell receptor beta chains were sequenced from one sample in a study of neurological immune-mediated disorders. Time point defined: longitudinal time-point 1 (baseline). MiXCR, applied by TCRdb to the 5' RACE reads, yields one record per CDR3 protein. This table holds about 49,000 distinct CDR3 sequences, about 9% found once. The material sequenced was PBMCs. These receptors were collected from a middle-aged woman in good health.

There are many counts of this clonotype. The V gene is TRBV20-1, the J gene TRBJ1-1; possibly TRBD1 for D (6 bases). Germline values: CDR1 DFQATT, CDR2 SNEGSKA (reference sequence). V was cut by 6 bases and J by 1 base, with 15 bases left in between. CDR3 size: 14 residues. The CDR3 loop reads CSARAGAGNTEAFF. CDR3 DNA sequence: TGCAGTGCAAGGGCAGGGGCGGGGAACACTGAAGCTTTCTTT.

This clonotype has a handful of counts. This chain joins TRBV12-3 or TRBV12-4 and TRBJ1-1; TRBD1 aligns across 7 bases. After removal of 11 bases from V and 0 bases from J, the junction contained 15 bases not matched to a gene. The CDR3 length is 16 residues. This CDR3 is CAGAGGAEQLNTEAFF. The DNA for the CDR3 is TGTGCCGGAGCAGGGGGGGCAGAACAGTTGAACACTGAAGCTTTCTTT.

This clonotype has a count of ten or more. The V and J genes are TRBV9 and TRBJ2-5; 7 bases match TRBD2. Germline V gene lookup returns CDR1 SGDLS and CDR2 YYNGEE. The CDR3 has 18 amino acids. Losses at the gene ends were 4 bases for V and 5 bases for J; bases not matched to a gene: 20. This CDR3 reads CASSLGRDGGTSGETQYF. CDR3 DNA sequence: TGTGCCAGCAGCCTCGGACGGGACGGGGGGACCTCGGGGGAGACCCAGTACTTC.

This clonotype showed up many times. This sequence joins TRBV12-3 or TRBV12-4 and TRBJ2-1; D uncertain. The CDR3 has 12 amino acids. The V and J ends lost 4 bases and 5 bases respectively, with 6 bases between them. The DNA of the CDR3 is TGTGCCAGCAGTTGGACGAACAATGAGCAGTTCTTC. As protein: CASSWTNNEQFF.

This clonotype showed up many times. The chain joins TRBV4-1 to TRBJ2-1, with D possibly matching TRBD2 (6 bases). Germline CDR1 reads MGHRA; CDR2 reads YSYEKL. V gave up 3 bases and J gave up 12 bases, with 12 bases separating them. The CDR3 spans 12 residues. CDR3 protein: CASSHREERQFF. CDR3 sequence (DNA): TGCGCCAGCAGCCACAGGGAGGAACGGCAGTTCTTC.

The chain recombines TRBV7-2 with TRBJ2-1, with D unresolved. V dropped 5 bases and J dropped 4 bases, with 9 bases sitting between them. Per germline, CDR1 SGHTA and CDR2 FQGNSA. The CDR3 covers 13 residues. CDR3: CASSLLWYNEQFF. The DNA for the CDR3 is TGTGCCAGCAGCCTACTGTGGTACAATGAGCAGTTCTTC.

This clonotype showed up many times. J is TRBJ2-3 and V is TRBV10-3, with D maybe TRBD2 (8 bases). The V end was cut by 2 bases, the J end by 6 bases, with 15 bases between. Germline V lookup: CDR1 ENHRY, CDR2 SYGVKD. The CDR3 has 15 residues. The CDR3: CAISEPGLGGDTQYF. The CDR3 coding sequence is TGTGCCATCAGTGAGCCGGGACTAGGGGGCGATACGCAGTATTTT.

The table lists this clonotype with many counts. In nucleotides, the CDR3 is TGTGCCAGCAGCTTAGAACTGGATCTCCACGAGCAGTACTTC. This codes for CASSLELDLHEQYF. The V and J genes are TRBV7-9 and TRBJ2-7; D remains unclear. Germline V gene lookup returns CDR1 SEHNR and CDR2 FQNEAQ (reference sequence). V was shortened by 1 base and J by 5 bases, with 12 bases between the two germline ends. The CDR3 contains 14 residues.

Ten or more counts support this clonotype. The chain joins TRBV29-1 to TRBJ1-1; 11 bases line up with TRBD1. Trimming cost V 7 bases and J 5 bases; bases outside gene matches: 3. CDR1 is SQVTM and CDR2 is ANQGSEA in the germline V gene. The CDR3 length is 12 residues. Here the CDR3 reads CSGGQGGTEAFF. In DNA form, the CDR3 reads TGCAGCGGGGGACAGGGGGGGACTGAAGCTTTCTTT.

V gene TRBV7-8 combines with J gene TRBJ2-3; 8 bases map to TRBD2. Looked up from germline, CDR1 is SGHVS and CDR2 is FQNEAQ. CDR3 size: 17 residues. The V gene end was trimmed by 8 bases and the J gene end by 7 bases; junction bases not matched to a gene: 20. CDR3 DNA sequence: TGTGCCAGCCGGGGGGGAGCGGGCGACCTCCGTAGGCATACGCAGTATTTT. Translating gives CASRGGAGDLRRHTQYF.

In this sample, this clonotype turned up many times. The gene calls are TRBV6-5 and TRBJ1-1, with 9 bases matching TRBD1. Looked up from germline, CDR1 is MNHEY and CDR2 is SVGAGI. The CDR3 consists of 18 residues. The V gene end was trimmed by 6 bases and the J gene end by 5 bases; junction bases not matched to a gene: 19. The CDR3 region is CASSSSRTGALRGTEAFF. In nucleotides, the CDR3 is TGTGCCAGCAGCTCCTCACGGACAGGGGCTCTAAGAGGGACTGAAGCTTTCTTT.

This clonotype was recorded many times. The V and J genes are TRBV4-2 and TRBJ2-1, with 7 bases fitting TRBD2. The V gene's germline CDR1 is LGHNA and CDR2 YNFKEQ. CDR3 length equals 14 residues. J lost 6 bases, V lost 0 bases, and 2 bases had no gene match. The CDR3 loop reads CASSQELAVNEQFF. The CDR3 region has the DNA TGTGCCAGCAGCCAAGAGCTAGCGGTCAATGAGCAGTTCTTC.

This clonotype has a count of ten or more. The chain recombines TRBV6-2 or TRBV6-3 with TRBJ2-1; D is possibly TRBD1 (6 bases). Germline assignment: CDR1 MNHEY and CDR2 SVGEGT. Trimming took off 2 bases at V and 0 bases at J, with 11 bases between the two ends. The CDR3 is made up of 16 amino acids. For the CDR3, the DNA is TGTGCCAGCAGTTACGCAGGGGTGAACTCCTACAATGAGCAGTTCTTC. Its protein is CASSYAGVNSYNEQFF.

There are many counts of this clonotype. The chain joins TRBV19 to TRBJ2-1; 8 bases match TRBD1. The CDR3 spans 13 residues. The V and J ends lost 7 bases and 7 bases, in that order; junction bases with no gene match: 6. Germline CDR1 LNHDA, CDR2 SQIVND (reference sequence). In DNA form, the CDR3 reads TGTGCCAGTATGGGGACAGGTGGGAATGAGCAGTTCTTC. Translated: CASMGTGGNEQFF.

This clonotype was detected ten times or more. The genes are TRBV5-1 and TRBJ2-2; D gene ambiguous. This CDR3 comprises 15 residues. Germline V gene sequence: CDR1 SGHRS, CDR2 YFSETQ. The V gene lost 0 bases and the J gene lost 0 bases, with 6 bases spanning the gap. The CDR3 loop is CASSLVDPNTGELFF. In nucleotides, the CDR3 is TGCGCCAGCAGCTTGGTGGACCCGAACACCGGGGAGCTGTTTTTT.

The chain employs TRBV7-2 and TRBJ2-2; TRBD1 is a possible D gene (5 bases). The CDR3 loop spans 14 amino acids. V lost 7 bases and J 5 bases, leaving 14 bases between the germline ends. Germline V gene sequence: CDR1 SGHTA, CDR2 FQGNSA. CDR3 residues: CASNDRGRTGELFF. The CDR3 coding sequence is TGTGCCAGCAACGATAGGGGAAGGACCGGGGAGCTGTTTTTT.

This clonotype showed up many times. This chain joins TRBV5-1 and TRBJ1-6; 7 nucleotides agree with TRBD1. Germline V lookup: CDR1 SGHRS, CDR2 YFSETQ. V gave up 0 bases and J gave up 10 bases; unmatched junction bases: 7. CDR3 length: 15 amino acids. This CDR3 reads CASSLAGQGGSPLHF. CDR3 bases: TGCGCCAGCAGCTTGGCCGGGCAGGGGGGCTCACCCCTCCACTTT.

This clonotype was recorded many times. The chain is built from TRBV10-3 and TRBJ1-6; D remains ambiguous. V dropped 5 bases and J dropped 4 bases, with 3 bases sitting between them. The germline V gene encodes CDR1 ENHRY and CDR2 SYGVKD. This CDR3 comprises 12 residues. The CDR3 DNA sequence: TGTGCCATCAGTAGATATAATTCACCCCTCCACTTT. This encodes CAISRYNSPLHF.

In this sample, this clonotype turned up many times. The rearrangement links TRBV4-2 to TRBJ2-1; D uncertain. The CDR3 is 14 amino acids. Trimming stripped 3 bases from V and 0 bases from J, with 6 bases between. In germline, CDR1 is LGHNA, CDR2 YNFKEQ. CDR3 sequence reads: CASSQGGSYNEQFF. DNA of the CDR3: TGTGCCAGCAGCCAGGGTGGCTCCTACAATGAGCAGTTCTTC.

This clonotype was seen repeatedly, ten times or more. The chain couples TRBV5-1 to TRBJ2-7; D unresolved. CDR1 and CDR2 from the germline V gene are SGHRS and YFSETQ. The V end lost 4 bases, the J end lost 7 bases, and 9 bases lay between the germline ends. The CDR3 runs to 11 residues. CDR3 in amino acids: CASSADSEQYF. CDR3 nucleotide sequence: TGCGCCAGCAGCGCCGACTCAGAGCAGTACTTC.

This clonotype was observed many times. The J gene is TRBJ2-1, the V gene TRBV11-2; 9 bases agree with TRBD2. Germline V lookup: CDR1 SGHAT, CDR2 FQNNGV. The junction had 10 bases not matched to a gene; V was cut back by 2 bases and J by 8 bases. The CDR3 contains 16 residues. The CDR3: CASSLRGAGGRDEQFF. The CDR3 DNA sequence: TGTGCCAGCAGCTTAAGAGGAGCGGGGGGAAGGGATGAGCAGTTCTTC.

This clonotype was counted at least ten times. The chain couples TRBV20-1 to TRBJ2-1; 8 nucleotides line up with TRBD2. The trim removed 0 bases at V and 4 bases at J, leaving 5 bases unmatched. Germline CDR1 DFQATT, CDR2 SNEGSKA (reference sequence). The CDR3 has 15 residues. The CDR3 protein is CSARDPGGEYNEQFF. The CDR3 bases are TGCAGTGCTAGAGATCCCGGGGGGGAATACAATGAGCAGTTCTTC.

This clonotype was seen at least ten times. The rearrangement links TRBV7-2 to TRBJ2-1; D is possibly TRBD1 (5 bases). The V gene's germline CDR1 is SGHTA and CDR2 FQGNSA. The CDR3 length is 15 residues. Trimming shortened V by 2 bases and J by 5 bases, and 13 bases separated the two germline ends. The CDR3 is CASSLNRGTHNEQFF. The CDR3 DNA reads as TGTGCCAGCAGCTTAAATAGGGGTACCCACAATGAGCAGTTCTTC.

On this clonotype: One end of the junction is discordant with germline, which a read error may explain. This sequence joins TRBV6-2 or TRBV6-3 and TRBJ2-1; D may be TRBD1 or TRBD2 (6 bases each). This CDR3 region has 18 residues. Germline assignment: CDR1 MNHEY and CDR2 SVGEGT. In DNA form, the CDR3 reads TGTGCCAGCAGTTCAGTTCGGGGGCGGTCGAGCTCCCACAATGAGCAGTTCTTC. It translates to CASSSVRGRSSSHNEQFF.

This clonotype was recorded at least ten times. The chain employs TRBV6-5 and TRBJ1-4; tentatively, D is TRBD1 (6 bases). This CDR3 contains 14 residues. V gave up 6 bases and J gave up 3 bases, with 11 bases separating them. CDR1 is MNHEY and CDR2 is SVGAGI in the germline V gene. The CDR3 loop reads CASSTGPSNEKLFF. The CDR3 nucleotides read TGTGCCAGCAGCACAGGGCCGTCTAATGAAAAACTGTTTTTT.

This clonotype was detected ten times or more. This chain connects TRBV7-2 to TRBJ1-6; tentatively, D is TRBD1 (5 bases). There are 14 residues in the CDR3. Trimming took off 6 bases at V and 7 bases at J, with 13 bases between the two ends. Germline CDR1 is SGHTA and CDR2 is FQGNSA. This CDR3 is CASSVTRDNSPLHF. The CDR3 nucleotides are TGTGCCAGCAGTGTGACAAGGGACAATTCACCCCTCCACTTT. Filled out from reference TRBV7-2 and TRBJ1-6, the complete variable domain reads GAGVSQSPSNKVTEKGKDVELRCDPISGHTALYWYRQSLGQGLEFLIYFQGNSAPDKSGLPSDRFSAERTGGSVSTLTIQRTQQEDSAVYLCASSVTRDNSPLHFGNGTRLTVT.

This clonotype was picked up many times. V and J are TRBV6-6 and TRBJ2-3, with D unclear. V dropped 10 bases and J dropped 4 bases, with 15 bases sitting between them. The germline gives CDR1 MNHNY, CDR2 SVGAGI (reference sequence). This CDR3 has 13 residues. The CDR3 spells CATAIGKPDTQYF. As DNA, the CDR3 is TGTGCCACTGCCATTGGGAAACCAGATACGCAGTATTTT.

At least ten counts were recorded for this clonotype. V and J are TRBV24-1 and TRBJ2-7; 7 bases match TRBD1. The CDR3 totals 12 residues. The germline V gene encodes CDR1 KGHDR and CDR2 SFDVKD. V dropped 12 bases and J dropped 1; count of bases not matched to a gene: 5. The CDR3 protein is CAAGDSSYEQYF. CDR3 DNA sequence: TGTGCCGCTGGGGACAGTTCCTACGAGCAGTACTTC.

This clonotype showed up many times. The J gene is TRBJ2-1, the V gene TRBV5-1; 7 bases align to TRBD2. This CDR3 comprises 15 residues. The V gene end was trimmed by 0 bases and the J gene end by 7 bases; junction bases not matched to a gene: 7. From germline, CDR1 is SGHRS and CDR2 YFSETQ. For the CDR3, the DNA is TGCGCCAGCAGCTTGGGCCCGGGAGGCGTAAATGAGCAGTTCTTC. Translated: CASSLGPGGVNEQFF.